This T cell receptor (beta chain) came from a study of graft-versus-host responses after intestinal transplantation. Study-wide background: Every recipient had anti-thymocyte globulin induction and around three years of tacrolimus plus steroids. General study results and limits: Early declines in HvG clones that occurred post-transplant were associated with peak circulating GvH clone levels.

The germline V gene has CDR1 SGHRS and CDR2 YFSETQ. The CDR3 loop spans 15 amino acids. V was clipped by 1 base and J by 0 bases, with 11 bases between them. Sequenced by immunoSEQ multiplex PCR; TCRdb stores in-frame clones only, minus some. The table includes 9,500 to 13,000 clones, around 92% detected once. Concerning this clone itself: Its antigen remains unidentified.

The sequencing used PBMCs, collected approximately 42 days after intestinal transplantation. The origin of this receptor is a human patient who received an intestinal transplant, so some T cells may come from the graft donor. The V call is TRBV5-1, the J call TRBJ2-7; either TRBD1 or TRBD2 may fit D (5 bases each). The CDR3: CASSLRGDGSYEQYF. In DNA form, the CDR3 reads TGCGCCAGCAGCTTGCGAGGGGATGGCTCCTACGAGCAGTACTTC.